These 26 T cell receptor beta chains were sequenced from one sample in a study of T cell repertoires in cytomegalovirus infection. These receptors are not linked to any known antigen. In TCRdb, the reads were re-called with MiXCR into one record per CDR3 protein. The table has some 500,000 distinct CDR3 sequences, around 40% seen once. The specimen was cultured PBMCs, collected from culture after CMV antigen stimulation. The origin of the receptors is a human donor in good health (CMV status not recorded). Some clones in this sample may be carry-over from other donors' samples.

The chain couples TRBV19 to TRBJ2-1; 8 bases line up with TRBD1. J gave up 1 base and V 5 bases, and 10 bases lay outside the gene matches. Germline V gives CDR1 LNHDA, CDR2 SQIVND (reference sequence). The CDR3 length is 17 residues. CDR3 amino acids: CASSSADRVASYNEQFF. CDR3 sequence (DNA): TGTGCCAGTAGTTCGGCGGACAGGGTAGCATCCTACAATGAGCAGTTCTTC.

The chain has TRBV6-1 and TRBJ1-1, with 8 bases that match TRBD1. This CDR3 comprises 16 residues. The junction had 12 bases not matched to a gene; V was cut back by 6 bases and J by 3 bases. Germline CDR1 and CDR2: MNHNS and SASEGT. CDR3 bases: TGTGCCAGCAGGGCCTACCCAGGGGGCGGGTACACTGAAGCTTTCTTT. It encodes CASRAYPGGGYTEAFF.

CDR3 DNA sequence: TGTGCCAGCAGTACAGGTCAAGAGACCCAGTACTTC. Its translation is CASSTGQETQYF. The chain is built from TRBV2 and TRBJ2-5; D is perhaps TRBD1 (5 bases). This CDR3 region has 12 residues. Germline values: CDR1 SNHLY, CDR2 FYNNEI. Trimming stripped 5 bases from V and 2 bases from J, with 6 bases between.

The chain couples TRBV7-2 to TRBJ2-3, with 8 bases identical to TRBD1. The CDR3 is 15 amino acids. From germline, CDR1 is SGHTA and CDR2 FQGNSA. V shed 5 bases and J 5 bases; nucleotides not matched to a gene: 9. The DNA for the CDR3 is TGTGCCAGCAGCCAGCAGCAGGGGGCGGTAGATACGCAGTATTTT. Its protein is CASSQQQGAVDTQYF.

The genes are TRBV5-5 and TRBJ1-2; D not resolved. The CDR3 is 14 amino acids. The germline V and J ends were trimmed by 0 bases and 0 bases, with 6 bases remaining between them. Per the germline V gene, CDR1 is SGHKS and CDR2 is YYEKEE (reference sequence). The chain's CDR3 is CASSLDGPNYGYTF. The CDR3 nucleotides are TGTGCCAGCAGCTTGGATGGCCCTAACTATGGCTACACCTTC.

This chain uses TRBV7-9 with TRBJ2-2; D is unclear. Between the trimmed V and J ends, which lost 4 bases and 3 bases, there was a span of 6 bases. This CDR3 has 13 residues. Germline V gives CDR1 SEHNR, CDR2 FQNEAQ (reference sequence). The CDR3 nucleotides are TGTGCCAGCAGCTACGGGTACACCGGGGAGCTGTTTTTT. Translated, it gives CASSYGYTGELFF.

J is TRBJ2-5 and V is TRBV12-3 or TRBV12-4; D not resolved. This CDR3 is built from 15 residues. Trimming removed 5 bases from V and 0 bases from J, with 13 bases in between. CDR3 loop: CASSHRRTYQETQYF. The CDR3 coding sequence is TGTGCCAGCAGTCATCGACGGACGTACCAAGAGACCCAGTACTTC.

DNA for the CDR3: TGTGCCAGTAGTCTCGCGGCACTTACCACCTACAATGAGCAGTTCTTC. Translation: CASSLAALTTYNEQFF. V usage is TRBV19 and J usage is TRBJ2-1; no clear D. This CDR3 is built from 16 residues. The germline gives CDR1 LNHDA, CDR2 SQIVND (reference sequence). V was clipped by 5 bases and J by 2 bases, with 16 bases between them.

The rearrangement uses TRBV4-1 and TRBJ2-1, with a tentative D call TRBD2 (6 bases). Between the trimmed V and J ends, which lost 3 bases and 12 bases, there was a span of 18 bases. Germline V gives CDR1 MGHRA, CDR2 YSYEKL. This CDR3 comprises 14 residues. The CDR3 loop reads CASSHPPKGEVQFF. The CDR3 DNA follows: TGCGCCAGCAGCCACCCTCCCAAAGGGGAGGTGCAGTTCTTC.

The chain recombines TRBV20-1 with TRBJ2-3; TRBD2 agrees at 7 bases. CDR1 and CDR2 (germline): DFQATT, SNEGSKA (reference sequence). The junction had 11 bases not matched to a gene; V was cut back by 5 bases and J by 0 bases. The CDR3 spans 16 residues. The CDR3 DNA is TGCAGTGCTCGGCCTCGACTAGCATCCAGCACAGATACGCAGTATTTT. Amino acids: CSARPRLASSTDTQYF.

This clonotype came up a few times. This CDR3 is CASSGGRGANVLTF. The CDR3 DNA is TGTGCCAGTAGTGGGGGGAGAGGGGCCAACGTCCTGACTTTC. The J gene is TRBJ2-6, the V gene TRBV19, with D perhaps matching TRBD2 (6 bases). Germline CDR1 LNHDA, CDR2 SQIVND (reference sequence). The CDR3 loop spans 14 amino acids. Trimming shortened V by 5 bases and J by 4 bases, and 9 bases separated the two germline ends.

V usage is TRBV7-2 and J usage is TRBJ1-2; D unresolved. Germline lookup yields CDR1 SGHTA and CDR2 FQGNSA. The CDR3 extends over 13 amino acids. V lost 3 bases, J lost 4 bases, and 9 bases lay in between. Written as DNA, the CDR3 is TGTGCCAGCAGCTTTGTGGGAGGCTATGGCTACACCTTC. Its translation: CASSFVGGYGYTF.

The chain links TRBV10-3 to TRBJ2-3; 10 bases match TRBD2. V shed 1 base, J shed 6 bases, and the junction held 4 bases outside the gene matches. This CDR3 has 15 residues. CDR1 ENHRY and CDR2 SYGVKD come from the germline V gene. As DNA, the CDR3 is TGTGCCATCAGTGAGTTATTAGCGGGAGGCGATACGCAGTATTTT. Translation: CAISELLAGGDTQYF.

J is TRBJ1-5 and V is TRBV15; the match to TRBD1 covers 8 bases. Per the germline V gene, CDR1 is LNHNV and CDR2 is YYDKDF (reference sequence). The CDR3 totals 16 residues. V lost 2 bases, J lost 2 bases, and 5 bases stayed unmatched. The CDR3 is CATSRFQGAGNQPQHF. The CDR3 nucleotides are TGTGCCACCAGCAGATTCCAGGGGGCCGGCAATCAGCCCCAGCATTTT.

This clonotype was counted ten times or more. The chain joins TRBV7-2 to TRBJ2-1; perhaps TRBD2 as D (5 bases). CDR3 length: 13 residues. V was shortened by 5 bases and J by 7 bases, with 12 bases between the two germline ends. Germline V lookup: CDR1 SGHTA, CDR2 FQGNSA. The CDR3 sequence: CASSPAGGNEQFF. CDR3 bases: TGTGCCAGCAGCCCCGCGGGTGGGAATGAGCAGTTCTTC. Complete variable domain (other parts from reference TRBV7-2 and TRBJ2-1): GAGVSQSPSNKVTEKGKDVELRCDPISGHTALYWYRQSLGQGLEFLIYFQGNSAPDKSGLPSDRFSAERTGGSVSTLTIQRTQQEDSAVYLCASSPAGGNEQFFGPGTRLTVL.

V gene TRBV5-1 combines with J gene TRBJ2-1; D possibly corresponds to TRBD2 (6 bases). Germline CDR1 is SGHRS and CDR2 is YFSETQ. The CDR3 covers 18 residues. V lost 2 bases and J lost 3, with 21 bases in between. The CDR3 reads CASSFGRSGLANYNEQFF. The CDR3 region has the DNA TGCGCCAGCAGCTTCGGTAGGTCGGGACTTGCAAACTACAATGAGCAGTTCTTC.

CDR3 sequence: CASSPSTGQDTEAFF. CDR3 nucleotide sequence: TGTGCCAGCAGCCCGTCAACTGGACAGGACACTGAAGCTTTCTTT. This sequence joins TRBV7-9 and TRBJ1-1; 7 nucleotides match TRBD1. Germline V gene lookup returns CDR1 SEHNR and CDR2 FQNEAQ (reference sequence). The ends lost 5 bases at V and 3 bases at J; junction bases unmatched: 9. This CDR3 has 15 residues.

This clonotype was seen only a few times. This chain connects TRBV7-6 to TRBJ2-1; 9 bases match TRBD2. J lost 5 bases, V lost 2 bases, and 7 bases had no gene match. Germline assignment: CDR1 SGHVS and CDR2 FNYEAQ. This CDR3 is 16 amino acids long. The CDR3 bases are TGTGCCAGCAGCTTATTTTTGCGGGGGGGCCACAATGAGCAGTTCTTC. Its translation: CASSLFLRGGHNEQFF.

The rearrangement uses TRBV19 and TRBJ2-2; TRBD2 aligns across 7 bases. The CDR3 has 14 residues. V lost 6 bases to trimming and J lost 2 bases; unmatched junction nucleotides: 3. Per the germline V gene, CDR1 is LNHDA and CDR2 is SQIVND (reference sequence). CDR3 in DNA: TGTGCCAGTAGAACTAGCGCCAACACCGGGGAGCTGTTTTTT. Its protein product is CASRTSANTGELFF.

V is TRBV6-1 and J is TRBJ2-7; D remains ambiguous. The CDR3 loop spans 12 amino acids. Trimming shortened V by 0 bases and J by 3 bases, and 3 bases separated the two germline ends. Per germline, CDR1 MNHNS and CDR2 SASEGT. DNA for the CDR3: TGTGCCAGCAGTGAAGCGCGCTACGAGCAGTACTTC. This translates into CASSEARYEQYF.

The chain is built from TRBV5-1 and TRBJ1-1; 8 nucleotides line up with TRBD1. The germline V gene has CDR1 SGHRS and CDR2 YFSETQ. The CDR3 has 14 residues. Trimming removed 0 bases from V and 5 bases from J; junction bases left unmatched: 3. CDR3: CASSLVQGATEAFF. CDR3 DNA: TGCGCCAGCAGCTTGGTTCAGGGGGCAACTGAAGCTTTCTTT.

This chain links TRBV7-2 with TRBJ2-3; the D gene is possibly TRBD1 (6 bases). The V and J ends lost 3 bases and 6 bases respectively, with 10 bases between them. The CDR3 length is 13 residues. Germline CDR1 SGHTA, CDR2 FQGNSA. The CDR3: CASSFTGMDTQYF. The DNA for the CDR3 is TGTGCCAGCAGCTTCACAGGGATGGATACGCAGTATTTT.

The chain carries TRBV7-2 and TRBJ2-5; weak D call: TRBD1 (6 bases). The CDR3 extends over 14 amino acids. CDR1 and CDR2 (germline): SGHTA, FQGNSA. V was shortened by 7 bases and J by 1 base, with 13 bases between the two germline ends. The CDR3 loop is CASTVDRSQETQYF. In DNA form, the CDR3 reads TGTGCCAGCACGGTCGACAGGAGCCAAGAGACCCAGTACTTC.

This chain connects TRBV7-9 to TRBJ2-5; D not resolved. This CDR3 spans 14 amino acids. Germline V lookup: CDR1 SEHNR, CDR2 FQNEAQ (reference sequence). Trimming shortened V by 5 bases and J by 4 bases, and 14 bases separated the two germline ends. For the CDR3, the DNA is TGTGCCAGCAGCCCCTGGCCCAATGGAGAGACCCAGTACTTC. Translating gives CASSPWPNGETQYF.

The genes are TRBV5-1 and TRBJ1-3; D gene ambiguous. V was pared by 4 bases and J by 0 bases, with 11 bases between. The CDR3 extends over 15 amino acids. The germline gives CDR1 SGHRS, CDR2 YFSETQ. The CDR3 here is CASSVGRNSGNTIYF. The CDR3 coding sequence is TGCGCCAGCAGCGTCGGACGGAACTCTGGAAACACCATATATTTT.

This clonotype has ten or more counts. The chain couples TRBV7-2 to TRBJ1-2; 7 bases fit TRBD1. Germline CDR1 is SGHTA and CDR2 is FQGNSA. CDR3 length: 14 residues. Germline trimming cut 5 bases from V and 4 bases from J; bases unmatched to any gene: 7. The DNA of the CDR3 is TGTGCCAGCAGCCCGCGACAGGGAGGCTATGGCTACACCTTC. This translates into CASSPRQGGYGYTF.